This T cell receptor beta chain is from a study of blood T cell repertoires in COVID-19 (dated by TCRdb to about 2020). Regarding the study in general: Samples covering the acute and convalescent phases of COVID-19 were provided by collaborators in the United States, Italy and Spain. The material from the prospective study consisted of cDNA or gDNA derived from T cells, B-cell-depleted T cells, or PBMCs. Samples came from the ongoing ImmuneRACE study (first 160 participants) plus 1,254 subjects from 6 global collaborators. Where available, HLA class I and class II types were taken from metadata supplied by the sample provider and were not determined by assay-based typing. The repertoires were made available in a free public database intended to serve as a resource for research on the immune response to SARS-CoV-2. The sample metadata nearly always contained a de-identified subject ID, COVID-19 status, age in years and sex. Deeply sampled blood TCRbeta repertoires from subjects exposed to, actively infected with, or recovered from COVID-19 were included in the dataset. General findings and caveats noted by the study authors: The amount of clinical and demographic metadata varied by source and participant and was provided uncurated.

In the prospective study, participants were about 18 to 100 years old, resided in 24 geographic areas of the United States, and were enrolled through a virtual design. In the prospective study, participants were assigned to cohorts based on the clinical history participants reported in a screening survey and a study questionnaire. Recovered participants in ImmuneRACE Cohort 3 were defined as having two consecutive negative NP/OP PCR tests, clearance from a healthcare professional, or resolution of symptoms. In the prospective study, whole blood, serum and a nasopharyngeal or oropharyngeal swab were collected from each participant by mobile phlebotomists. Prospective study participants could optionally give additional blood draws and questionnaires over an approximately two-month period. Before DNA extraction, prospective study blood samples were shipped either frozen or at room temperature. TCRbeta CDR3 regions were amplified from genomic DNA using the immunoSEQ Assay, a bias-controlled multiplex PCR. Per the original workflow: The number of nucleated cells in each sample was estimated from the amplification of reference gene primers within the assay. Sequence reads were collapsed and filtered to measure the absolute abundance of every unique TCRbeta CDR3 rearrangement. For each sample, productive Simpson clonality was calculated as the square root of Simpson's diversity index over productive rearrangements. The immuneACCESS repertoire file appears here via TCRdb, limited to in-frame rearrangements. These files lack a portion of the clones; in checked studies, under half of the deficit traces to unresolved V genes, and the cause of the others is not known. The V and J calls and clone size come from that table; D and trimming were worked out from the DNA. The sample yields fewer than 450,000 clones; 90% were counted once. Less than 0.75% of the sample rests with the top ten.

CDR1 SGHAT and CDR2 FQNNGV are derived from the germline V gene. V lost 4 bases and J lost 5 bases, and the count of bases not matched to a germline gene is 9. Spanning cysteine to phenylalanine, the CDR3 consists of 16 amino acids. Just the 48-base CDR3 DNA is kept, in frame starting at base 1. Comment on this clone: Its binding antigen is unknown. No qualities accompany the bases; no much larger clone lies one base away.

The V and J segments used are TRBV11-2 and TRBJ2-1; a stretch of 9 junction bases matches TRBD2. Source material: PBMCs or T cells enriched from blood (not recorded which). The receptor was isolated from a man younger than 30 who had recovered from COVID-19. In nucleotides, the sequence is TGTGCCAGCAGCTCCGTTGGGACTAGCAGGCACAATGAGCAGTTCTTC. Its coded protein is CASSSVGTSRHNEQFF.